This TCR beta chain was captured by sequencing in a study of T cell changes during pregnancy in multiple sclerosis (dated by TCRdb to about 2019). With respect to the entire study: The study examined how the T cell repertoire changed over the course of pregnancy in women with multiple sclerosis.

About this clone: The antigen it binds to is not known. Within one base of it there is no much larger clone, and no base qualities were kept.

Trimming removed 0 bases from V and 7 bases from J; the gene matches leave 6 bases unexplained. CDR1 and CDR2, per the germline V gene, are SGHAT and FQNNGV. Measured from the cysteine to the phenylalanine, the CDR3 is 15 residues long. Only the CDR3 region is kept as DNA, spanning 45 bases read in frame from base 1. The library relied on the immunoSEQ multiplex PCR assay. As stored in TCRdb, this immuneACCESS dataset retains in-frame rearrangements with V and J assigned. A fraction of the clones does not appear; measured against another copy, unresolved V genes explain less than half of the discrepancy, and the remainder lacks a known reason. Within this sample are 34,000 or so clones, with around nine tenths of them counted one time only. Roughly an eighth of the sample lies in the top ten.

This specimen was CD8+ T cells from peripheral blood mononuclear cells, taken in the first trimester of pregnancy. The TCR was taken from a female donor with multiple sclerosis, enrolled in a pregnancy study. The sequence is built from TRBV11-2 and TRBJ2-7, and TRBD2 aligns with 10 junction nucleotides. Here the CDR3 is given as CASSLDTGLASEQYF. The nucleotide sequence reads TGTGCCAGCAGCTTAGATACGGGACTAGCGTCTGAGCAGTACTTC.